This T cell receptor (beta chain) was sequenced in a study of OX40 agonist ivuxolimab in advanced cancers. Whole-study findings and limits: The average count of expanded clones was higher among CD8+ T cells than among CD4+. Normalized expansion of T-cell clones was also low for some nonresponders.

V was pared by 0 bases and J by 5 bases, with 7 bases of the junction left unmatched. The CDR3 consists of 16 residues. Germline V lookup: CDR1 SGDLS, CDR2 YYNGEE. About this clone: Its antigen remains unidentified.

Sequenced by immunoSEQ multiplex PCR; TCRdb stores in-frame clones only, minus some. The table shows around 14,000 clones, with approximately 80% occurring only once. The chain is built from TRBV9 and TRBJ2-2; 7 nucleotides match TRBD2. The source material was CD4+ or CD8+ T cells sorted from blood, sampled in a trial of the OX40 agonist ivuxolimab. The TCR was taken from an adult with an advanced solid tumor such as melanoma, head and neck, liver or kidney cancer. This CDR3 is CASSVEAGTFTGELFF. CDR3 DNA: TGTGCCAGCAGCGTAGAAGCGGGGACCTTTACCGGGGAGCTGTTTTTT.